This T cell receptor (beta chain) appears in the sequencing data of a study of cytomegalovirus exposure and HLA in healthy donors. PCR primers comprised 60 Vbeta and 13 Jbeta primers. The data were produced by immunoSEQ multiplex PCR, yet TCRdb's version contains in-frame clones alone and is incomplete. The top ten hold approximately 8.6% of the sample, which has approximately 110,000 clones, around four fifths seen once. V lost 5 bases and J lost 5; bases outside the gene matches: 13. The CDR3 spans 16 residues. Germline assignment: CDR1 MDHEN and CDR2 SYDVKM. The chain employs TRBV28 and TRBJ2-5; 8 nucleotides agree with TRBD2. This TCR was recovered from a woman aged 40 to 49 in good health and CMV-seropositive. Material: PBMCs. This CDR3 is CASSPLLGGRWETQYF. The CDR3, as DNA: TGTGCCAGCAGTCCCCTACTGGGCGGGAGGTGGGAGACCCAGTACTTC.